This T cell receptor beta chain was captured in a study of pediatric ulcerative colitis. Study-wide points: Two rectal CDR3 clonotypes occurred in all ulcerative colitis patients. Blood-rectal clonal overlap within each person was significantly higher in ulcerative colitis patients than controls. A couple of patients had blood samples with substantially reduced template counts.

The assay was run at survey level. TCRdb's copy holds only in-frame clones and misses some; the assay was immunoSEQ multiplex PCR. The sample has around 30,000 clones, roughly 78% seen once. Germline trimming cut 9 bases from V and 0 bases from J; bases unmatched to any gene: 12. This CDR3 has 18 residues. Germline V gives CDR1 SNHLY, CDR2 FYNNEI. On this clone itself: Its antigen remains unidentified.

V gene TRBV2 combines with J gene TRBJ2-3; 13 bases align to TRBD2. Sequencing was carried out using blood. The receptor comes from a boy aged 5 to 17 with severe ulcerative colitis. As DNA, the CDR3 is TGTGCCAGTAGAGTAGGACTAGCGGGGGCCCGGAGCACAGATACGCAGTATTTT. As protein: CASRVGLAGARSTDTQYF.